The 21 T cell receptor beta chains listed next were all sequenced from one sample in a study of Graves' ophthalmopathy and Graves' hyperthyroidism. The authors amplified TCR beta CDR3 regions from RNA transcripts. First-round RT-PCR used HTBI primers; second-round multiplex PCR followed. TCRdb ran MiXCR on the multiplex PCR reads and lists one entry per CDR3 protein. The table lists a few hundred thousand distinct CDR3 sequences, about a sixth of them singletons, with roughly 2.3% in the top ten. Source material: peripheral blood. The receptors here all came from an adult woman with stable Graves' hyperthyroidism.

This clonotype was counted many times. The J gene is TRBJ2-7, the V gene TRBV18; weak D call: TRBD1 (5 bases). CDR1 KGHSH and CDR2 LQKENI come from the germline V gene. Trimming pared 3 bases from V and 1 base from J, leaving 19 bases between. The CDR3 runs to 17 residues. Here the CDR3 DNA reads TGTGCCAGCTCACCCTACCTTTTAGCAGGGCCTTCCTACGAGCAGTACTTC. Protein: CASSPYLLAGPSYEQYF.

This clonotype was counted at least ten times. V gene TRBV5-1 combines with J gene TRBJ1-3; D ambiguous. With 4 bases removed from V and 4 bases from J, the gap between germline ends came to 9 bases. Germline V gives CDR1 SGHRS, CDR2 YFSETQ. CDR3 length: 13 residues. Here the CDR3 reads CASSARGGNTIYF. The CDR3 nucleotides are TGCGCCAGCAGCGCACGAGGAGGAAACACCATATATTTT. Full variable domain (missing parts from reference TRBV5-1 and TRBJ1-3): KAGVTQTPRYLIKTRGQQVTLSCSPISGHRSVSWYQQTPGQGLQFLFEYFSETQRNKGNFPGRFSGRQFSNSRSEMNVSTLELGDSALYLCASSARGGNTIYFGEGSWLTVV.

V gene TRBV6-5 combines with J gene TRBJ2-7; D remains ambiguous. The CDR3 spans 13 residues. The germline CDR1 and CDR2 sequences are MNHEY and SVGAGI. Trimming took 0 bases from V and 5 from J, leaving 8 bases between them. The CDR3 spells CASSYSGVDEQYF. In DNA form, the CDR3 reads TGTGCCAGCAGTTACTCGGGCGTAGACGAGCAGTACTTC.

This clonotype was seen repeatedly, ten times or more. V gene TRBV27 combines with J gene TRBJ1-5; TRBD1 is a possible D gene (5 bases). The V end lost 2 bases, the J end lost 3 bases, and 14 bases lay between the germline ends. Germline values: CDR1 MNHEY, CDR2 SMNVEV (reference sequence). This CDR3 spans 16 amino acids. The CDR3 nucleotides are TGTGCCAGCAGTTTACGTAACCAGGGCAACAATCAGCCCCAGCATTTT. It encodes CASSLRNQGNNQPQHF.

This clonotype appeared many times. This sequence joins TRBV28 and TRBJ2-4, with a possible D match to TRBD1 (6 bases). The CDR3 sequence is 15 residues long. The V and J ends lost 6 bases and 0 bases respectively, with 12 bases between them. Germline V gene lookup returns CDR1 MDHEN and CDR2 SYDVKM. Here the CDR3 DNA reads TGTGCCAGCAGGCCCGGGACACTAGCCAAAAACATTCAGTACTTC. It codes for CASRPGTLAKNIQYF.

There are a few counts of this clonotype. The chain is built from TRBV4-1 and TRBJ2-7; 9 bases map to TRBD1. This CDR3 spans 16 amino acids. The V segment lost 2 bases and the J segment 5 bases; nucleotides outside the gene matches: 10. Germline CDR1 MGHRA, CDR2 YSYEKL. CDR3 amino acids: CASSQQPNRGRDEQYF. CDR3 DNA: TGCGCCAGCAGCCAACAGCCTAACAGGGGGCGGGACGAGCAGTACTTC.

This clonotype has a count of ten or more. The CDR3 protein is CASSFATVSNYGYTF. CDR3 bases: TGTGCCAGCAGCTTCGCGACAGTATCTAACTATGGCTACACCTTC. The V call is TRBV7-2, the J call TRBJ1-2; TRBD1 might be the D (5 bases). Trimming removed 3 bases at V and 0 bases at J, with 11 bases between. Germline CDR1 SGHTA, CDR2 FQGNSA. The CDR3 is made up of 15 amino acids.

This clonotype was detected many times. The chain couples TRBV29-1 to TRBJ1-2, with D perhaps matching TRBD1 (5 bases). V lost 4 bases to trimming and J lost 11 bases, with 17 bases between them. The germline V gene encodes CDR1 SQVTM and CDR2 ANQGSEA. CDR3 length equals 12 residues. CDR3 DNA sequence: TGCAGCGTTGGGGACGCAGGCGGTGGGTACACCTTC. Amino acids: CSVGDAGGGYTF.

This clonotype was recorded many times. The chain has TRBV12-3 or TRBV12-4 and TRBJ2-2; 7 bases agree with TRBD1. V was pared by 3 bases and J by 1 base, with 2 bases of the junction left unmatched. The CDR3 runs to 15 residues. The CDR3 DNA follows: TGTGCCAGCAGTTTCAGGACAGGGAACACCGGGGAGCTGTTTTTT. Residues: CASSFRTGNTGELFF.

This clonotype was seen many times. V gene TRBV28 combines with J gene TRBJ1-2; TRBD1 aligns across 10 bases. This CDR3 has 15 amino acids. CDR1 and CDR2 (germline): MDHEN, SYDVKM. The V gene end was trimmed by 2 bases and the J gene end by 5 bases; junction bases not matched to a gene: 5. The CDR3 DNA reads TGTGCCAGCAGTTTAGAGAGGACAGGGGGATATGGCTACACCTTC. Protein product: CASSLERTGGYGYTF.

Points on this clonotype: A read error may be the cause here, since a much bigger clone is one base away. This chain connects TRBV5-6 to TRBJ2-7; D is tentatively TRBD1 or TRBD2 (5 bases each). CDR1 and CDR2 from the germline V gene are SGHDT and YYEEEE. Trimming took 0 bases from V and 1 from J, leaving 11 bases between them. The CDR3 length is 15 residues. DNA for the CDR3: TGTGCCAGCAGCTTGGATGGGGGACCTTCCTACGAGCAGTACGTC. Its protein product is CASSLDGGPSYEQYV.

This sequence joins TRBV3-1 and TRBJ2-7; maybe TRBD1 (5 bases). V was shortened by 1 base and J by 4 bases, with 17 bases between the two germline ends. CDR3 length: 16 residues. Germline V gene data show CDR1 as LGHDT and CDR2 as YNNKEL (reference sequence). The CDR3 here is CASSQVGAESKYEQYF. The CDR3 nucleotides read TGTGCCAGCAGCCAAGTTGGGGCGGAGTCGAAATACGAGCAGTACTTC.

The table lists this clonotype with many counts. This may come from a read error, since a much larger clone is one base off. The rearrangement links TRBV6-2 or TRBV6-3 to TRBJ2-5; 11 bases fit TRBD2. The CDR3 runs 16 residues. Germline CDR1 reads MNHEY; CDR2 reads SVGEGT. This CDR3 reads CAGRAPLAGDQETQYF. The DNA for the CDR3 is TGTGCCGGCAGAGCACCACTAGCGGGAGACCAAGAGACCCAGTACTTC.

This clonotype was counted between two and nine times. The chain couples TRBV7-2 to TRBJ2-5, with 9 bases matching TRBD2. The V segment lost 4 bases and the J segment 5 bases; nucleotides outside the gene matches: 8. CDR1 and CDR2 from the germline V gene are SGHTA and FQGNSA. The CDR3 length is 15 residues. The CDR3 sequence is CASSSQRGVWETQYF. The CDR3 DNA reads as TGTGCCAGCAGCTCCCAGCGGGGGGTCTGGGAGACCCAGTACTTC. The whole variable domain, remainder taken from reference TRBV7-2 and TRBJ2-5, is GAGVSQSPSNKVTEKGKDVELRCDPISGHTALYWYRQSLGQGLEFLIYFQGNSAPDKSGLPSDRFSAERTGGSVSTLTIQRTQQEDSAVYLCASSSQRGVWETQYFGPGTRLLVL.

A few counts support this clonotype. The gene calls are TRBV11-2 and TRBJ2-1, with 11 bases identical to TRBD2. The germline CDR1 and CDR2 sequences are SGHAT and FQNNGV. The CDR3 has 15 residues. The V segment lost 3 bases and the J segment 9 bases; nucleotides outside the gene matches: 7. This CDR3 reads CASSFTSGGQGEQFF. CDR3 bases: TGTGCCAGCAGCTTTACTAGCGGGGGACAGGGTGAGCAGTTCTTC.

This clonotype was seen many times. This rearrangement joins TRBV2 to TRBJ2-7; either TRBD1 or TRBD2 may fit D (5 bases each). CDR1 is SNHLY and CDR2 is FYNNEI in the germline V gene. V lost 0 bases, J lost 3 bases, and 18 bases lay in between. The CDR3 consists of 17 residues. CDR3 coding DNA: TGTGCCAGCAGTGAAGCGATGACCCGGGACCACCACTACGAGCAGTACTTC. It specifies CASSEAMTRDHHYEQYF.

This clonotype was picked up many times. The chain has TRBV4-1 and TRBJ1-2, with 9 positions matching TRBD1. The V gene's germline CDR1 is MGHRA and CDR2 YSYEKL. This CDR3 is 16 amino acids long. Trimming removed 4 bases from V and 0 bases from J; junction bases left unmatched: 6. CDR3 bases: TGCGCCAGCAGCCCTACCCGACAGGGGGCTAACTATGGCTACACCTTC. Protein: CASSPTRQGANYGYTF.

This clonotype occurred many times. The chain couples TRBV5-1 to TRBJ2-7, with 14 bases lining up with TRBD2. Germline V gene sequence: CDR1 SGHRS, CDR2 YFSETQ. The CDR3 spans 19 residues. Trimming cost V 3 bases and J 2 bases; bases outside gene matches: 13. This CDR3 is CASSSSTPGLAGVAYEQYF. DNA for the CDR3: TGCGCCAGCAGCTCCTCCACTCCGGGACTAGCGGGAGTTGCCTACGAGCAGTACTTC.

This clonotype has ten or more counts. V and J are TRBV7-3 and TRBJ2-4; D is ambiguous. Looked up from germline, CDR1 is SGHTA and CDR2 is FQGTGA. V was pared by 9 bases and J by 12 bases, with 21 bases between. The CDR3 loop spans 13 amino acids. CDR3 sequence: CASASVGIGHQYF. The CDR3 DNA reads TGTGCCAGTGCCTCGGTTGGTATTGGCCATCAGTACTTC. The variable domain in full, completed from reference TRBV7-3 and TRBJ2-4, reads GAGVSQTPSNKVTEKGKYVELRCDPISGHTALYWYRQSLGQGPEFLIYFQGTGAADDSGLPNDRFFAVRPEGSVSTLKIQRTERGDSAVYLCASASVGIGHQYFGAGTRLSVL.

The chain employs TRBV11-2 and TRBJ1-5; TRBD1 aligns across 11 bases. The CDR3 is made up of 18 amino acids. Germline CDR1 and CDR2: SGHAT and FQNNGV. V lost 8 bases, J lost 7 bases, and 19 bases stayed unmatched. The CDR3 DNA sequence: TGTGCCAGCTCCAGAAACCGGGACAGGGGGAAATTCGGACAGCCCCAGCATTTT. It specifies CASSRNRDRGKFGQPQHF.

This clonotype came up a few times. The chain employs TRBV18 and TRBJ2-2; 9 nucleotides match TRBD2. The V gene's germline CDR1 is KGHSH and CDR2 LQKENI. The CDR3 is 17 residues long. J was trimmed by 0 bases and V by 3 bases; bases with no gene match: 5. CDR3 amino acids: CASSPGLAGSNTGELFF. The CDR3 coding sequence is TGTGCCAGCTCACCGGGGCTAGCGGGATCGAACACCGGGGAGCTGTTTTTT.